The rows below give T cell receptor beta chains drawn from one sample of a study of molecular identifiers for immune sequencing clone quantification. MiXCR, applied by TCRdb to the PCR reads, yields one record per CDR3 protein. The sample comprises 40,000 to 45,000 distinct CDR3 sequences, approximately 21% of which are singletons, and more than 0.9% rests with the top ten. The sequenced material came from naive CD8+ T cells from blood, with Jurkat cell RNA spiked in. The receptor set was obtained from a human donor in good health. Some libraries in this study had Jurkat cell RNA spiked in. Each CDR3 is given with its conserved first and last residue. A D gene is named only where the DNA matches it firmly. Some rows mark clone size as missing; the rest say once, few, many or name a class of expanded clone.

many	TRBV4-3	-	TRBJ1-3	TGCGCCAGCAGCCAAGACCGGGGTTCTGGAAACACCATATATTTT	CASSQDRGSGNTIYF
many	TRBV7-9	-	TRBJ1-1	TGTGCCAGCAGCCAGCCGGCTTGGGGATTGAACACTGAAGCTTTCTTT	CASSQPAWGLNTEAFF
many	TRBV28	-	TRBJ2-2	TGTGCCAGCAGGGCGAACACCGGGGAGCTGTTTTTT	CASRANTGELFF
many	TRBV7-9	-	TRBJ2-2	TGTGCCGGGATCCTGCGCACCGGGGAGCTGTTTTTT	CAGILRTGELFF
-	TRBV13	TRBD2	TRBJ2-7	TGTGCCAGCAGCGCGAGCGGGGGCAGCTCCTACGAGCAGTACTTC	CASSASGGSSYEQYF
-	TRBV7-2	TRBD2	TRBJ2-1	TGTGCCAGCAGCTTAGAACTAGCGGGAAATGAGCAGTTCTTC	CASSLELAGNEQFF
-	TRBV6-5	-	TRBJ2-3	TGTGCCAGCAGTTACGACCCCCTAGGACCGGGGGGCGCGACAGATACGCAGTATTTT	CASSYDPLGPGGATDTQYF
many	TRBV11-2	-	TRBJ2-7	TGTGCCAGCAGCTCATCGGGGTACGAGCAGTACTTC	CASSSSGYEQYF
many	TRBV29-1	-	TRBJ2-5	TGCAGCGTTGTCGGGCCAAGGGCGGCTTTTGGCTTTGAGACCCAGTACTTC	CSVVGPRAAFGFETQYF
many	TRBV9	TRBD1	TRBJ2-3	TGTGCCAGCAGCATCAACCGGGACAGTGCATCGAATACGCAGTATTTT	CASSINRDSASNTQYF
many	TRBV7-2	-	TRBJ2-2	TGTGCCAGCAGCTTACTAACGAACACCGGGGAGCTGTTTTTT	CASSLLTNTGELFF
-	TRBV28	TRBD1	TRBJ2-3	TGTGCCAGCAGCTCGAGACAGGGGCCTACAGATACGCAGTATTTT	CASSSRQGPTDTQYF
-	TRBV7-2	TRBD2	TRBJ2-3	TGTGCCAGCAAAACGACCTCAGCGGGGCCCATTACAGATACGCAGTATTTT	CASKTTSAGPITDTQYF
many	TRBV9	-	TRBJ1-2	TGTGCCAGCAACCGACCCCGGACAGATTACACCTTC	CASNRPRTDYTF
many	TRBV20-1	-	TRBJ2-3	TGCAGTGCTAGAGCCGCGGGCCCCGGGGATACGCAGTATTTT	CSARAAGPGDTQYF
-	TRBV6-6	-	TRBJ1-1	TGTGCCAGCAAAGGGGTCCCGCTGAACACTGAAGCTTTCTTT	CASKGVPLNTEAFF
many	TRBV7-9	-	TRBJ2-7	TGTGCCAGCAGCTCTCACCCTTCCTCCTACGAGCAGTACTTC	CASSSHPSSYEQYF
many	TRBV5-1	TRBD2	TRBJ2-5	TGCGCCAGCAGCCCCAGGACTAGCGGGGGCCAAGAGACCCAGTACTTC	CASSPRTSGGQETQYF
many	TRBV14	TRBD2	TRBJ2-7	TGTGCCAGCAGCCCGACTAGCGGGGCCTACGAGCAGTACTTC	CASSPTSGAYEQYF
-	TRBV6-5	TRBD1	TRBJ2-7	TGTGCCAGCAGTCACTCGGAGACAGGGCTCTACGAGCAGTACTTC	CASSHSETGLYEQYF
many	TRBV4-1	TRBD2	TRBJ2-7	TGCGCCAGCAGCCAGGCTGGACTAGCAGGCGAGCAGTACTTC	CASSQAGLAGEQYF
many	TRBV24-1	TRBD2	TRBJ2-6	TGTGCCACCAGAGCGGGAGAATCCGGGGCCAACGTCCTGACTTTC	CATRAGESGANVLTF
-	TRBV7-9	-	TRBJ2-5	TGTGCCCGCAGCGCCCGTGGGAAAGAGACCCAGTACTTC	CARSARGKETQYF
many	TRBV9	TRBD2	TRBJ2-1	TGTGCCAGCAGCGTAGATTTTAGCGGGGGCAATGAGCAGTTCTTC	CASSVDFSGGNEQFF
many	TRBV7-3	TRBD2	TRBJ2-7	TGTGCCAGCAGCTTATCCGGGGGGGCGGGCGAGCAGTACTTC	CASSLSGGAGEQYF
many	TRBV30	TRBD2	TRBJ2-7	TGTGCCTGGAACGGGGGGGCCTCCTACGAGCAGTACTTC	CAWNGGASYEQYF
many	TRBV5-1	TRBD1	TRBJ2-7	TGCGCCAGCAGCTCCGGGACAGGGGGTCACCACGAGCAGTACTTC	CASSSGTGGHHEQYF
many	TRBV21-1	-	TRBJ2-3	TGTGCCAGCAGCAAAGAGGGGGAGGGACCCGCCGGTCGGACAGATACGCAGTATTTT	CASSKEGEGPAGRTDTQYF
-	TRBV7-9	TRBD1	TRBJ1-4	TGTGCCAGCAGCACTACAGGGGGTAATGAAAAACTGTTTTTT	CASSTTGGNEKLFF
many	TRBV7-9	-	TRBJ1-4	TGTGCCAGCAGCTTAGGCCCTGAAAAACTGTTTTTT	CASSLGPEKLFF
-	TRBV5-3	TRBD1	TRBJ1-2	TGTGCCAGCAGCTCCGGAAGCGAGACAGGGGACTATGGCTACACCTTC	CASSSGSETGDYGYTF
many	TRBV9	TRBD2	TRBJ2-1	TGTGCCAGCAGCGACCGACTAGCGGACTACAATGAGCAGTTCTTC	CASSDRLADYNEQFF
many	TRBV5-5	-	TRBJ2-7	TGTGCCAGCAGCTGGGGCTCGGCCTACGAGCAGTACTTC	CASSWGSAYEQYF
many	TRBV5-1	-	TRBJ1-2	TGCGCCAGCAGCTTAAAGGCTGGCCTTCTCTATGGCTACACCTTC	CASSLKAGLLYGYTF
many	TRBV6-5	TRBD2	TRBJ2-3	TGTGCCAGCAGTTACAATAGCGGGAGCACAGATACGCAGTATTTT	CASSYNSGSTDTQYF
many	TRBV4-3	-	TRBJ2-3	TGCGCCAGCAGCCAAGATTTGGGGATTTTCACAGATACGCAGTATTTT	CASSQDLGIFTDTQYF
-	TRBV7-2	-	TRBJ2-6	TGTGCCAGCAGCTCCGCTCGGACCGTTTCTGGGGCCAACGTCCTGACTTTC	CASSSARTVSGANVLTF
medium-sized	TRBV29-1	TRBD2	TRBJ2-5	TGCAGCGTGCAACCCCACGGGACGGGGGGTGAGACCCAGTACTTC	CSVQPHGTGGETQYF
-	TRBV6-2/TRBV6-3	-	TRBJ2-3	TGTGCCAGCAGAGATACGCCGGGACTCAGCACAGATACGCAGTATTTT	CASRDTPGLSTDTQYF
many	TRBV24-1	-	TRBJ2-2	TGTGCCACCAGTGACGATATCGGGGGTCTCGACACCGGGGAGCTGTTTTTT	CATSDDIGGLDTGELFF
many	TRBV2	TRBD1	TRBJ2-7	TGTGCCAGCAGTGAGTTGAAGGGACAGGGTCTCTACGAGCAGTACTTC	CASSELKGQGLYEQYF
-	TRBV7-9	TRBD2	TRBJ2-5	TGTGCCAGCAGCCCTCATACTAGCGGGAGACCGATTAGCAACCAAGAGACCCAGTACTTC	CASSPHTSGRPISNQETQYF
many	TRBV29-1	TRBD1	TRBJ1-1	TGCAGCGTTGAAGACGGTACAGGGGCGGCGGGGGACACTGAAGCTTTCTTT	CSVEDGTGAAGDTEAFF
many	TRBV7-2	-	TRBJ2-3	TGTGCCAGCAGCTTAATTCCTAGTGCCACAGATACGCAGTATTTT	CASSLIPSATDTQYF
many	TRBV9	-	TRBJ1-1	TGTGCCAGCAGCGTAGGGGGTTTAGGCACTGAAGCTTTCTTT	CASSVGGLGTEAFF
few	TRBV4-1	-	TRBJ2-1	TGCGCCAGCAGCCTCGGGACCAATGAGCAGTTCTTC	CASSLGTNEQFF
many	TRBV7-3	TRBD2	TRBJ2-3	TGTGCCAGCAGCTTAGGACTAGCGGGACCATACACAGATACGCAGTATTTT	CASSLGLAGPYTDTQYF
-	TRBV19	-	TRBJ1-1	TGTGCCAGTAGTTACGCGACCGGAGGCACTGAAGCTTCCTTT	CASSYATGGTEASF